Presented here are 19 T cell receptor beta chains from one specimen sequenced in a study of blood T cells in healthy people across ages. Combining a sample-barcoded 5' primer with a J-beta primer mix, a second PCR ran for roughly 6 to 11 cycles. Each CDR3 protein gets one entry after TCRdb re-called the 5' RACE reads with MiXCR. The table lists approximately 1.5 million distinct CDR3 sequences, 35% to 45% of them singletons. Material for sequencing was blood. These receptors originate from a woman between 18 and 29 years old in good health.

The chain employs TRBV20-1 and TRBJ1-1, with 10 bases matching TRBD1. The J segment lost 2 bases and the V segment lost 1 base, leaving 13 bases of the junction unmatched. The CDR3 covers 18 residues. Germline lookup yields CDR1 DFQATT and CDR2 SNEGSKA (reference sequence). The chain's CDR3 is CSARARPGQGTLNTEAFF. The CDR3 DNA follows: TGCAGTGCTAGAGCGCGCCCGGGACAGGGGACCTTAAACACTGAAGCTTTCTTT.

Only a few counts were recorded for this clonotype. The DNA of the CDR3 is TGCAGCGCCACTCCGACAGGGTTAACAGATACGCAGTATTTT. Translated: CSATPTGLTDTQYF. V and J are TRBV29-1 and TRBJ2-3, with 7 bases aligning to TRBD1. CDR1 is SQVTM, CDR2 ANQGSEA, per germline. Unmatched junction bases numbered 10, after V lost 7 bases and J lost 3 bases. The CDR3 is 14 residues long.

The V gene is TRBV20-1, the J gene TRBJ1-4; TRBD1 is a possible D gene (6 bases). CDR3 length: 15 amino acids. CDR1 and CDR2 from the germline V gene are DFQATT and SNEGSKA (reference sequence). CDR3 DNA: TGCAACCCCCTCGACCGGGGGCAAACTAATGAAAAACTGTTTTTT. Residues: CNPLDRGQTNEKLFF.

This clonotype was picked up a small number of times. The chain combines TRBV11-2 with TRBJ2-3; TRBD2 agrees at 8 bases. Germline CDR1 and CDR2: SGHAT and FQNNGV. This CDR3 comprises 17 residues. V trimming: 4 bases; J trimming: 2 bases; junction bases outside the gene matches: 11. CDR3 nucleotides: TGTGCCAGCAGCTCAATAGCGGGAAGGCGGGTCACAGATACGCAGTATTTT. Residues: CASSSIAGRRVTDTQYF.

V and J are TRBV9 and TRBJ1-6; 7 positions match TRBD1. The CDR3 length is 17 residues. V shed 3 bases, J shed 0 bases, and the junction held 6 bases outside the gene matches. Germline lookup yields CDR1 SGDLS and CDR2 YYNGEE. This CDR3 is CASSGPRGSSYNSPLHF. The CDR3 DNA reads TGTGCCAGCAGCGGACCCAGGGGGAGCTCCTATAATTCACCCCTCCACTTT.

V usage is TRBV30 and J usage is TRBJ2-1; D unresolved. V was trimmed by 0 bases and J by 7 bases, leaving 7 bases between them. The germline V gene encodes CDR1 GTSNPN and CDR2 SVGIG (reference sequence). The CDR3 has 12 amino acids. CDR3 loop: CAWSVGWNEQFF. In DNA form, the CDR3 reads TGTGCCTGGAGTGTCGGTTGGAATGAGCAGTTCTTC.

As DNA, the CDR3 is TGTGCCAGCAGACGGGGGCACACTAATGAAAAACTGTTTTTT. Translation gives CASRRGHTNEKLFF. The chain is built from TRBV6-1 and TRBJ1-4, with D possibly TRBD1 on 6 matching bases. The CDR3 length is 14 residues. Trimming cost V 6 bases and J 2 bases, with 10 bases left between them. In germline, CDR1 is MNHNS, CDR2 SASEGT.

The chain has TRBV21-1 and TRBJ1-4. TRBV21-1 is an annotated pseudogene. This CDR3 is 18 amino acids long. CDR3 DNA sequence: TGTGCCAGCAGCCCCCGGTCAAATTTGGAGGGACCCAATGAAAGACTGTTTTTT. Amino acids: CASSPRSNLEGPNERLFF.

In its sample, this clonotype was seen many times. J is TRBJ2-5 and V is TRBV29-1; no clear D. Between the trimmed V and J ends, which lost 6 bases and 3 bases, there was a span of 14 bases. Germline V gene sequence: CDR1 SQVTM, CDR2 ANQGSEA. The CDR3 consists of 13 residues. CDR3 DNA sequence: TGCAGCGTGCCACGGGTGGCAGAAGAGACCCAGTACTTC. Translation: CSVPRVAEETQYF.

The table lists this clonotype with a few counts. The chain joins TRBV7-9 to TRBJ2-1; 13 bases map to TRBD2. This CDR3 has 18 residues. Per the germline V gene, CDR1 is SEHNR and CDR2 is FQNEAQ (reference sequence). V dropped 5 bases and J dropped 9; count of bases not matched to a gene: 16. The CDR3 DNA reads TGTGCCAGCAGCCCAATTTGGACTAGCGGGGGAGCCTTGACTGAGCAGTTCTTC. It specifies CASSPIWTSGGALTEQFF.

Worth noting for this clonotype: At one boundary the junction diverges from the germline segment, which might be a read error. This rearrangement joins TRBV6-5 to TRBJ2-1; D is uncertain. This CDR3 is 13 amino acids long. Germline V CDR1 and CDR2: MNHEY, SVGAGI. The CDR3 spells CAGSYSHDNEQFF. For the CDR3, the DNA is TGTGCCGGCAGTTACTCCCACGACAATGAGCAGTTCTTC.

This chain links TRBV3-1 with TRBJ1-6; 8 bases line up with TRBD1. Germline V gene data show CDR1 as LGHDT and CDR2 as YNNKEL (reference sequence). The CDR3 length is 13 residues. With 0 bases clipped from V and 12 bases from J, the junction kept 1 base outside the gene matches. The CDR3 sequence: CASSQEGQGPLHF. As DNA, the CDR3 is TGTGCCAGCAGCCAAGAAGGACAGGGACCCCTCCACTTT.

This clonotype was seen many times. The chain couples TRBV4-1 to TRBJ1-2, with a possible D match to TRBD1 (6 bases). CDR3 length equals 15 residues. Germline lookup yields CDR1 MGHRA and CDR2 YSYEKL. V dropped 5 bases and J dropped 0 bases, with 13 bases sitting between them. The CDR3 reads CASSSPQGANYGYTF. CDR3 sequence (DNA): TGCGCCAGCAGCTCCCCACAGGGAGCTAACTATGGCTACACCTTC.

The genes are TRBV6-2 or TRBV6-3 and TRBJ2-7; D remains unclear. Per the germline V gene, CDR1 is MNHEY and CDR2 is SVGEGT. With 2 bases removed from V and 7 bases from J, the gap between germline ends came to 6 bases. There are 11 residues in the CDR3. Here the CDR3 reads CASSYLREQYF. Written as DNA, the CDR3 is TGTGCCAGCAGTTACCTGCGGGAGCAGTACTTC.

This clonotype was seen many times. The V gene is TRBV4-2, the J gene TRBJ2-1; 11 bases align to TRBD2. CDR3 length: 15 residues. The germline V gene has CDR1 LGHNA and CDR2 YNFKEQ. J lost 9 bases, V lost 2 bases, and 6 bases had no gene match. The CDR3 sequence is CASSQIIAGGTEQFF. The CDR3 DNA sequence: TGTGCCAGCAGCCAAATAATAGCGGGAGGGACTGAGCAGTTCTTC.

This rearrangement joins TRBV14 to TRBJ2-6, with D maybe TRBD2 (5 bases). V lost 0 bases, J lost 3 bases, and 15 bases lay in between. The CDR3 is 18 residues long. Per the germline V gene, CDR1 is SGHDN and CDR2 is FVKESK. The CDR3 reads CASSQERVADFGANVLTF. CDR3 sequence (DNA): TGTGCCAGCAGCCAAGAGAGGGTGGCGGATTTTGGGGCCAACGTCCTGACTTTC.

Remarks on this clonotype: A read error may account for a junction end that differs from germline. The chain uses TRBV7-2 and TRBJ2-3; possibly TRBD1 for D (5 bases). The CDR3 sequence is 14 residues long. Germline V gene data show CDR1 as SGHTA and CDR2 as FQGNSA. CDR3 protein: CASSLDGSTGTQYF. DNA for the CDR3: TGTGCCAGCAGCTTAGATGGTAGCACAGGTACGCAGTATTTT.

The genes are TRBV5-1 and TRBJ1-4, with D possibly being TRBD1 (6 bases). The CDR3 loop spans 14 amino acids. V shed 5 bases and J shed 4 bases, with 12 bases lying between them. Germline values: CDR1 SGHRS, CDR2 YFSETQ. The CDR3 loop reads CASRPKGGNEKLFF. In DNA form, the CDR3 reads TGCGCCAGCAGACCAAAAGGGGGTAATGAAAAACTGTTTTTT.

The CDR3 loop reads CASNLDVHEQYF. The CDR3 coding sequence is TGTGCCAGCAATTTGGACGTCCACGAGCAGTACTTC. The V and J genes are TRBV28 and TRBJ2-7; D is uncertain. CDR1 is MDHEN, CDR2 SYDVKM, per germline. Trimming took 7 bases from V and 5 from J, leaving 12 bases between them. The CDR3 sequence is 12 residues long.